This TCR beta chain was retrieved from a study of T cells after somatic rescue of genetic block. The V gene's germline CDR1 is MDHEN and CDR2 SYDVKM. V gave up 3 bases and J gave up 5 bases, with 7 bases separating them. CDR3 size: 12 residues. This table comes from immunoSEQ multiplex PCR, and its TCRdb copy is limited to in-frame clones, with some not included. This sample has tens of thousands of clones, with 92% found just once. The clonotype originates from a middle-aged man. This chain uses TRBV28 with TRBJ1-2; no definite D call. The material sequenced was peripheral blood mononuclear cells (PBMCs). Here the CDR3 reads CASSFRGYGYTF. CDR3 coding DNA: TGTGCCAGCAGTTTCCGCGGGTATGGCTACACCTTC.